This T cell receptor beta chain was recovered during a study of blood T cell repertoires in COVID-19. Study-level information: Acute-phase and convalescent COVID-19 samples originated in the United States, Italy and Spain. T cells, B-cell-depleted T cells, or PBMCs supplied cDNA or gDNA.

Seattle patients were enrolled during active infection and followed longitudinally. Study processing details: Reference gene primer amplification in the assay estimated nucleated cell counts. Some clones are missing from TCRdb's copy, which holds only in-frame ones; the method was immunoSEQ multiplex PCR. That table supplies the V and J calls and clone size; D and trimming were determined from the DNA. The repertoire holds around 300,000 clones, with 91% as singletons. Germline V gives CDR1 SQVTM, CDR2 ANQGSEA. The V end lost 8 bases, the J end lost 2 bases, and 15 bases lay between the germline ends. The CDR3 totals 13 residues.

This rearrangement joins TRBV29-1 to TRBJ1-1, with D unclear. This receptor was obtained from a woman between 25 and 40 years old with COVID-19, enrolled during active disease. The sequencing input was peripheral blood. CDR3 DNA sequence: TGCAGCATAGTCCCCCGGTCCAACACTGAAGCTTTCTTT. Its translation is CSIVPRSNTEAFF. The full variable domain, rest sourced from reference TRBV29-1 and TRBJ1-1, is SAVISQKPSRDICQRGTSLTIQCQVDSQVTMMFWYRQQPGQSLTLIATANQGSEATYESGFVIDKFPISRPNLTFSTLTVSNMSPEDSSIYLCSIVPRSNTEAFFGQGTRLTVV.